Following are 31 T cell receptor beta chains from one sample sequenced in a study of cytomegalovirus exposure and HLA in healthy donors. PCR employed 60 Vbeta and 13 Jbeta primers. Measured with immunoSEQ multiplex PCR; TCRdb has only the in-frame clones, and not every one. The table lists 150,000 to 200,000 clones, more than 65% of them singletons. Sample: PBMCs. The source of these receptors is a man aged 18 to 29 in good health and CMV-seropositive.

CDR3 region: CASSLSPRPSGAFYNEQFF. CDR3 bases: TGCGCCAGCAGCCTCTCCCCAAGGCCTAGCGGGGCCTTCTACAATGAGCAGTTCTTC. The chain recombines TRBV4-1 with TRBJ2-1; 9 bases align to TRBD2. Germline V gives CDR1 MGHRA, CDR2 YSYEKL. Losses at the gene ends were 4 bases for V and 3 bases for J; bases not matched to a gene: 16. This CDR3 is 19 amino acids long.

This clone was picked up a small number of times. The rearrangement uses TRBV6-6 and TRBJ1-5, with 9 bases lining up with TRBD1. Trimming cost V 5 bases and J 3 bases; bases outside gene matches: 8. Per the germline V gene, CDR1 is MNHNY and CDR2 is SVGAGI (reference sequence). This CDR3 is 16 amino acids long. The CDR3 bases are TGTGCCAGCAGTCCGGGACAGGGAACAAACAATCAGCCCCAGCATTTT. It is translated as CASSPGQGTNNQPQHF.

This chain joins TRBV19 and TRBJ1-5; D is possibly TRBD1 (6 bases). The CDR3 extends over 16 amino acids. Per germline, CDR1 LNHDA and CDR2 SQIVND (reference sequence). V was shortened by 1 base and J by 3 bases, with 13 bases between the two germline ends. CDR3 region: CASSIAPDSPNQPQHF. DNA for the CDR3: TGTGCCAGTAGTATAGCTCCGGACAGTCCCAATCAGCCCCAGCATTTT.

This chain links TRBV5-1 with TRBJ2-3; possible D gene TRBD1, 6 bases. This CDR3 spans 13 amino acids. Trimming stripped 4 bases from V and 6 bases from J, with 12 bases between. Germline V gene sequence: CDR1 SGHRS, CDR2 YFSETQ. The CDR3 reads CASSRGGEDTQYF. CDR3 DNA: TGCGCCAGCAGCCGAGGGGGAGAGGATACGCAGTATTTT.

A single count supports this clone. The chain recombines TRBV27 with TRBJ1-5; 11 bases align to TRBD1. With V trimmed by 5 bases and J by 5 bases, 2 bases remained unmatched. CDR1 is MNHEY, CDR2 SMNVEV, per germline (reference sequence). The CDR3 length is 14 residues. The CDR3 bases are TGTGCCAGCAGTCCGGACAGGGGGCATCAGCCCCAGCATTTT. It specifies CASSPDRGHQPQHF.

In this sample, this clone turned up a few times. V and J are TRBV2 and TRBJ1-4; D is possibly TRBD1 (6 bases). Trimming shortened V by 5 bases and J by 0 bases, and 19 bases separated the two germline ends. There are 18 residues in the CDR3. Germline CDR1 SNHLY, CDR2 FYNNEI. The CDR3, as DNA: TGTGCCAGCAGTCGACCACAGGGCAGTGAGGCAACTAATGAAAAACTGTTTTTT. Translated: CASSRPQGSEATNEKLFF. Filled out from reference TRBV2 and TRBJ1-4, the complete variable domain reads EPEVTQTPSHQVTQMGQEVILRCVPISNHLYFYWYRQILGQKVEFLVSFYNNEISEKSEIFDDQFSVERPDGSNFTLKIRSTKLEDSAMYFCASSRPQGSEATNEKLFFGSGTQLSVL.

This clone is a singleton in its sample. The CDR3 coding sequence is TGTGCCAGCAGCGAACAGGGGTCGAACACCGGGGAGCTGTTTTTT. Protein sequence: CASSEQGSNTGELFF. The chain carries TRBV7-8 and TRBJ2-2; 7 bases align to TRBD1. CDR1 and CDR2 from the germline V gene are SGHVS and FQNEAQ. The ends lost 5 bases at V and 0 bases at J; junction bases unmatched: 3. This CDR3 region has 15 residues.

For the CDR3, the DNA is TGTGCCAGTAGTTCAGGGGTTGGAGGCGAGGGGAAGCCCCAGCATTTT. This encodes CASSSGVGGEGKPQHF. The J gene is TRBJ1-5, the V gene TRBV19; tentatively, D is TRBD1 (6 bases). The CDR3 spans 16 residues. The germline V and J ends were trimmed by 5 bases and 8 bases, with 22 bases remaining between them. Germline assignment: CDR1 LNHDA and CDR2 SQIVND (reference sequence).

The chain links TRBV5-4 to TRBJ1-1; D is possibly TRBD1 (5 bases). V was trimmed by 0 bases and J by 3 bases, leaving 6 bases between them. The CDR3 consists of 13 residues. In germline, CDR1 is SGHNT, CDR2 YYREEE (reference sequence). The CDR3 sequence: CASSLGGDTEAFF. The CDR3 nucleotides read TGTGCCAGCAGCTTGGGGGGGGACACTGAAGCTTTCTTT.

The gene calls are TRBV27 and TRBJ2-1; 8 nucleotides agree with TRBD2. CDR3 length: 17 residues. CDR1 is MNHEY, CDR2 SMNVEV, per germline (reference sequence). The V and J ends lost 3 bases and 4 bases, in that order; junction bases with no gene match: 11. Here the CDR3 DNA reads TGTGCCAGCAGTTTTTTAGAGGCGGGAGGTGGTTACAATGAGCAGTTCTTC. Amino acids: CASSFLEAGGGYNEQFF.

The V and J genes are TRBV15 and TRBJ1-5; D unclear. The ends were cut back, 1 base at V and 7 bases at J, with 17 bases in the middle. The CDR3 is made up of 16 amino acids. Germline loops: CDR1 LNHNV, CDR2 YYDKDF (reference sequence). CDR3 in amino acids: CATSRAYGEAQQPQHF. For the CDR3, the DNA is TGTGCCACCAGCAGAGCGTATGGTGAGGCCCAGCAGCCCCAGCATTTT.

This clone was seen once. This chain joins TRBV6-5 and TRBJ2-3, with D maybe TRBD2 (5 bases). CDR1 and CDR2 (germline): MNHEY, SVGAGI. The CDR3 covers 15 residues. Between the trimmed V and J ends, which lost 6 bases and 4 bases, there was a span of 17 bases. CDR3 sequence: CASSSGRGSADTQYF. As DNA, the CDR3 is TGTGCCAGCAGCTCTGGTCGCGGGTCGGCAGATACGCAGTATTTT.

V usage is TRBV5-4 and J usage is TRBJ2-1; D uncertain. Trimming cost V 4 bases and J 2 bases, with 16 bases left between them. This CDR3 is built from 16 residues. Germline V gene sequence: CDR1 SGHNT, CDR2 YYREEE (reference sequence). The CDR3 DNA follows: TGTGCCAGCAGCATAAGACTGGTAGCCCCCTACAATGAGCAGTTCTTC. Protein sequence: CASSIRLVAPYNEQFF. Variable domain in full (rest from reference TRBV5-4 and TRBJ2-1): ETGVTQSPTHLIKTRGQQVTLRCSSQSGHNTVSWYQQALGQGPQFIFQYYREEENGRGNFPPRFSGLQFPNYSSELNVNALELDDSALYLCASSIRLVAPYNEQFFGPGTRLTVL.

The rearrangement links TRBV6-6 to TRBJ1-3; TRBD1 aligns across 8 bases. V shed 7 bases, J shed 0 bases, and the junction held 5 bases outside the gene matches. Germline CDR1 is MNHNY and CDR2 is SVGAGI (reference sequence). The CDR3 has 15 amino acids. The chain's CDR3 is CASTDRGNSGNTIYF. Here the CDR3 DNA reads TGTGCCAGCACCGACAGGGGAAACTCTGGAAACACCATATATTTT.

Only a few counts were recorded for this clone. The V call is TRBV5-1, the J call TRBJ1-3; maybe TRBD1 (5 bases). The CDR3 has 15 amino acids. Germline V gene lookup returns CDR1 SGHRS and CDR2 YFSETQ. V was pared by 0 bases and J by 0 bases, with 7 bases between. The CDR3 spells CASSLDRFSGNTIYF. As DNA, the CDR3 is TGCGCCAGCAGCTTGGACAGGTTCTCTGGAAACACCATATATTTT.

This clone was seen a handful of times. The chain is built from TRBV6-5 and TRBJ1-5; weak D call: TRBD1 (6 bases). The germline V gene encodes CDR1 MNHEY and CDR2 SVGAGI. This CDR3 is 14 amino acids long. V was clipped by 6 bases and J by 3 bases, with 12 bases between them. Here the CDR3 reads CASSRGQFNQPQHF. CDR3 in DNA: TGTGCCAGCAGCCGAGGACAGTTCAATCAGCCCCAGCATTTT.

This clone has more than one count but fewer than ten. The V gene is TRBV4-1, the J gene TRBJ2-6, with 10 bases identical to TRBD1. Trimming took 4 bases from V and 4 from J; bases not matched to a gene: 4. This CDR3 is built from 16 residues. Germline-derived CDR1 and CDR2 are MGHRA and YSYEKL. CDR3 loop: CASSPTGGSGANVLTF. In DNA, the CDR3 is TGCGCCAGCAGCCCGACAGGGGGCTCAGGGGCCAACGTCCTGACTTTC.

The genes are TRBV5-1 and TRBJ2-3; 8 bases align to TRBD1. V trimming: 3 bases; J trimming: 4 bases; junction bases outside the gene matches: 4. Germline V gene sequence: CDR1 SGHRS, CDR2 YFSETQ. CDR3 length equals 14 residues. The CDR3 here is CASSWTGLSDTQYF. CDR3 sequence (DNA): TGCGCCAGCAGCTGGACAGGGCTATCAGATACGCAGTATTTT.

The chain is built from TRBV19 and TRBJ1-2; D possibly corresponds to TRBD1 (5 bases). V lost 3 bases and J lost 6, with 11 bases in between. In germline, CDR1 is LNHDA, CDR2 SQIVND (reference sequence). The CDR3 length is 13 residues. The CDR3 DNA sequence: TGTGCCAGTAGTATGAGCCTAGGGGATGGCTACACCTTC. This sequence encodes CASSMSLGDGYTF. Using reference TRBV19 and TRBJ1-2 for the parts outside the CDR3, the full variable domain is DGGITQSPKYLFRKEGQNVTLSCEQNLNHDAMYWYRQDPGQGLRLIYYSQIVNDFQKGDIAEGYSVSREKKESFPLTVTSAQKNPTAFYLCASSMSLGDGYTFGSGTRLTVV.

The V call is TRBV11-3, the J call TRBJ2-2; 9 positions agree with TRBD1. J gave up 5 bases and V 4 bases, and 8 bases lay outside the gene matches. The CDR3 covers 16 residues. Germline V gene sequence: CDR1 SGHNT, CDR2 YENEEA. The CDR3 spells CASSSRTGDGTGELFF. The CDR3 bases are TGTGCCAGCAGCTCGAGGACAGGGGATGGTACCGGGGAGCTGTTTTTT.

The rearrangement links TRBV19 to TRBJ1-1; D unresolved. The germline V gene encodes CDR1 LNHDA and CDR2 SQIVND (reference sequence). There are 13 residues in the CDR3. The V gene lost 3 bases and the J gene lost 6 bases, with 11 bases spanning the gap. The CDR3 is CASSIEGGAEAFF. The CDR3 region has the DNA TGTGCCAGTAGTATCGAGGGTGGTGCTGAAGCTTTCTTT.

The V gene is TRBV30, the J gene TRBJ2-1, with TRBD2 matching 9 bases. The CDR3 is 15 residues long. Germline loops: CDR1 GTSNPN, CDR2 SVGIG (reference sequence). With 2 bases clipped from V and 7 bases from J, the junction kept 9 bases outside the gene matches. As DNA, the CDR3 is TGTGCCTGGAGTATCACTTCGGCGGGGGGGAATGAGCAGTTCTTC. It translates to CAWSITSAGGNEQFF.

V and J are TRBV28 and TRBJ2-1, with TRBD2 identical over 13 bases. After removal of 5 bases from V and 6 bases from J, the junction contained 4 bases not matched to a gene. Germline CDR1 is MDHEN and CDR2 is SYDVKM. This CDR3 has 15 amino acids. The CDR3 loop reads CASSELAGGRNEQFF. The CDR3 DNA reads TGTGCCAGCAGTGAACTAGCGGGAGGGCGCAATGAGCAGTTCTTC.

J is TRBJ1-1 and V is TRBV11-3; 7 bases map to TRBD1. V gave up 4 bases and J gave up 6 bases; unmatched junction bases: 8. Germline CDR1 is SGHNT and CDR2 is YENEEA. The CDR3 loop spans 14 amino acids. DNA for the CDR3: TGTGCCAGCAGCTCGCCTGACGACAGGGCTGAAGCTTTCTTT. Protein: CASSSPDDRAEAFF.

V gene TRBV13 combines with J gene TRBJ1-2; 7 nucleotides align to TRBD1. The germline V gene encodes CDR1 PRHDT and CDR2 FYEKMQ (reference sequence). V shed 0 bases and J 4 bases; nucleotides not matched to a gene: 5. This CDR3 is built from 15 residues. CDR3 sequence (DNA): TGTGCCAGCAGCTTAGGCAGGGGGGATGGCTATGGCTACACCTTC. Translated, it gives CASSLGRGDGYGYTF.

The V call is TRBV30, the J call TRBJ1-1; 10 bases map to TRBD1. V shed 8 bases and J 3 bases; nucleotides not matched to a gene: 12. The CDR3 sequence is 15 residues long. Germline assignment: CDR1 GTSNPN and CDR2 SVGIG (reference sequence). CDR3 sequence: CALGTGVHTDTEAFF. Written as DNA, the CDR3 is TGTGCCCTGGGGACAGGGGTACACACGGACACTGAAGCTTTCTTT.

V gene TRBV7-9 combines with J gene TRBJ1-1; no definite D call. Per germline, CDR1 SEHNR and CDR2 FQNEAQ (reference sequence). The CDR3 consists of 14 residues. V dropped 2 bases and J dropped 1 base, with 8 bases sitting between them. The CDR3 region has the DNA TGTGCCAGCAGCTTACAGGCCCAGAACACTGAAGCTTTCTTT. The encoded protein is CASSLQAQNTEAFF.

The rearrangement uses TRBV27 and TRBJ1-2; unclear D gene. From germline, CDR1 is MNHEY and CDR2 SMNVEV (reference sequence). The CDR3 extends over 12 amino acids. V shed 1 base and J shed 4 bases, with 4 bases lying between them. CDR3 sequence reads: CASSLFSYGYTF. DNA for the CDR3: TGTGCCAGCAGTTTATTTAGCTATGGCTACACCTTC.

This clone was seen a few times. The chain joins TRBV10-3 to TRBJ1-1; no clear D. V was cut by 10 bases and J by 3 bases, with 21 bases left in between. The CDR3 spans 15 residues. CDR1 ENHRY and CDR2 SYGVKD come from the germline V gene. The CDR3 loop reads CATALFGGNYTEAFF. As DNA, the CDR3 is TGTGCCACTGCCCTTTTCGGAGGTAATTACACTGAAGCTTTCTTT.

The chain is built from TRBV2 and TRBJ1-4; D uncertain. CDR3 length equals 13 residues. CDR1 and CDR2 from the germline V gene are SNHLY and FYNNEI. Trimming stripped 7 bases from V and 5 bases from J, with 11 bases between. CDR3 residues: CASIGQENEKLFF. Written as DNA, the CDR3 is TGTGCCAGCATTGGGCAGGAAAATGAAAAACTGTTTTTT.

This rearrangement joins TRBV19 to TRBJ2-1; TRBD2 matches 8 bases. The V segment lost 10 bases and the J segment 7 bases; nucleotides outside the gene matches: 12. Germline V gene lookup returns CDR1 LNHDA and CDR2 SQIVND (reference sequence). This CDR3 spans 14 amino acids. This CDR3 reads CATRAGGARNEQFF. CDR3 DNA sequence: TGTGCCACCCGGGCCGGGGGGGCCAGGAATGAGCAGTTCTTC.